The 7 T cell receptor beta chains given below trace back to one sample, sequenced in a study of blood T cell repertoires in COVID-19. Assay: immunoSEQ multiplex PCR; the TCRdb copy retains only in-frame clones and omits some. The table shows more than 200,000 clones, with 65% to 90% occurring only once. Sample: peripheral blood. These receptors were obtained from a man aged 25 to 40 with active or convalescent COVID-19.

V is TRBV18 and J is TRBJ1-6; the D gene is possibly TRBD1 (6 bases). V lost 5 bases and J lost 8, with 22 bases in between. CDR3 length equals 17 residues. The germline V gene has CDR1 KGHSH and CDR2 LQKENI. The DNA for the CDR3 is TGTGCCAGCTCAAATCCGCGCAGGGGTATCTCAGATTCACCCCTCCACTTT. It is translated as CASSNPRRGISDSPLHF.

The gene calls are TRBV7-9 and TRBJ2-2; 10 bases fit TRBD1. V shed 5 bases and J 1 base; nucleotides not matched to a gene: 4. CDR1 is SEHNR and CDR2 is FQNEAQ in the germline V gene (reference sequence). The CDR3 extends over 16 amino acids. CDR3 nucleotide sequence: TGTGCCAGCAGCCCAGACAGGGGGCAGAACACCGGGGAGCTGTTTTTT. Translated: CASSPDRGQNTGELFF.

The V gene is TRBV3-1 (or the pseudogene TRBV3-2), the J gene TRBJ2-5; D gene uncertain. Looked up from germline, CDR1 is LGHDT and CDR2 is YNNKEL (reference sequence). The CDR3 spans 13 residues. Trimming stripped 7 bases from V and 1 base from J, with 10 bases between. The CDR3: CASTRLSQETQYF. The CDR3, as DNA: TGTGCCAGCACTAGGCTCAGCCAAGAGACCCAGTACTTC.

This chain connects TRBV12-3 or TRBV12-4 to TRBJ1-1, with D possibly being TRBD1 (6 bases). The V end lost 5 bases, the J end lost 13 bases, and 14 bases lay between the germline ends. The CDR3 is made up of 11 amino acids. The chain's CDR3 is CASSKNRVVFF. The CDR3 nucleotides are TGTGCCAGCAGTAAGAACAGGGTGGTTTTCTTT.

The chain has TRBV12-3 or TRBV12-4 and TRBJ1-1; no definite D call. The CDR3 consists of 12 residues. V was clipped by 7 bases and J by 3 bases, with 9 bases between them. CDR3 in DNA: TGTGCCAGCACCCTGGAGGACACTGAAGCTTTCTTT. It yields the protein CASTLEDTEAFF.

The V call is TRBV5-6, the J call TRBJ2-7; weak D call: TRBD1 (6 bases). In germline, CDR1 is SGHDT, CDR2 YYEEEE. Trimming cost V 6 bases and J 4 bases, with 14 bases left between them. There are 13 residues in the CDR3. CDR3 region: CASTFTGTYEQYF. CDR3 sequence (DNA): TGTGCCAGCACGTTTACAGGGACGTACGAGCAGTACTTC.

V usage is TRBV18 and J usage is TRBJ1-1; D ambiguous. CDR1 and CDR2 from the germline V gene are KGHSH and LQKENI. CDR3 length: 15 residues. V lost 6 bases and J lost 4, with 18 bases in between. CDR3 coding DNA: TGTGCCAGCTCCCCAAGTGTGGGGAGCCCCACTGAAGCTTTCTTT. Protein product: CASSPSVGSPTEAFF.